This T cell receptor (beta chain) is from a study of CD8 T cells in Susac syndrome (dated by TCRdb to the late 2010s). Background on the whole study: The study used repertoire sequencing to test whether antigen drove CD8+ T cell activation and differentiation in Susac syndrome.

Notes on this clonotype: What antigen it recognizes has not been identified. No quality values exist for individual bases; no much larger clone is one base distant.

According to the germline V gene, CDR1 reads SNHLY and CDR2 reads FYNNEI. Measured from the cysteine to the phenylalanine, the CDR3 is 12 residues long. This entry keeps only the CDR3 DNA: 36 bases, framed from base 1. Clipping removes 5 bases from V and 5 bases from J, with 1 as the unmatched junction base count. RNA was extracted using the RNeasy kit, and roughly 0.5 to 1 ug of the RNA was reverse transcribed with random hexamers. TCR beta CDR3 regions were amplified with the immunoSEQ multiplex PCR assay covering 54 Vbeta and 13 Jbeta segments. To correct PCR amplification bias, a synthetic template baseline was used for both primer optimization and computational correction. Per the source publication's procedure: Only productive sequences were kept, with reads annotated to V, D and J genes according to IMGT and analyzed in immunoSEQ Analyzer. To calculate clonality, Shannon entropy was normalized by log2 of the number of productive unique sequences and then subtracted from one. For each patient and control, public and private clones were evaluated among the 100 most prevalent clones. Clones were defined as Susac-specific if absent from the healthy and MS cohorts, from 1052 published viral clones and from other ImmuneACCESS disease sequences. TCRdb reworked the public reads: Q25 trimming with fastp, MiXCR clone assembly, productive beta chains retained. Rows merge per CDR3 protein into single entries with the most common DNA and genes. These V and J calls derive from TCRdb rather than the authors' analysis. The sample yields around 160,000 distinct CDR3 sequences; roughly 93% were counted once. The top ten clones comprise 0.12% to 0.15% of the sample.

Summary of the overall study and its limitations: The number of individuals in the TCR sequencing and HLA analysis was recognized as being relatively small.

High-throughput TCR beta sequencing profiled peripheral blood CD8+ and CD4+ T cells from healthy donors, Susac syndrome patients and multiple sclerosis patients. Healthy donors were age- and sex-matched controls. Bulk CD8+ and CD4+ T cells were purified magnetically by negative isolation, whereas CD8+ TEMRA cells were enriched by FACS. Blood was collected in EDTA tubes and processed within 24 hours, with PBMCs isolated through density gradient centrifugation. PBMCs intended for TCR sequencing were cryopreserved in liquid nitrogen and thawed later in a water bath at 37 degrees C. The sorted or isolated CD4+, CD8+ and CD8+ TEMRA cells had a purity of 90% or higher.

This receptor was identified in a human donor in good health. The sequence joins TRBV2 to TRBJ2-7; 9 junctional bases match TRBD1. The sample taken for sequencing was CD4+ T cells from PBMCs. The bases are TGTGCCAGCAGTAGACAGGGGGACGAGCAGTACTTC. It translates as CASSRQGDEQYF.